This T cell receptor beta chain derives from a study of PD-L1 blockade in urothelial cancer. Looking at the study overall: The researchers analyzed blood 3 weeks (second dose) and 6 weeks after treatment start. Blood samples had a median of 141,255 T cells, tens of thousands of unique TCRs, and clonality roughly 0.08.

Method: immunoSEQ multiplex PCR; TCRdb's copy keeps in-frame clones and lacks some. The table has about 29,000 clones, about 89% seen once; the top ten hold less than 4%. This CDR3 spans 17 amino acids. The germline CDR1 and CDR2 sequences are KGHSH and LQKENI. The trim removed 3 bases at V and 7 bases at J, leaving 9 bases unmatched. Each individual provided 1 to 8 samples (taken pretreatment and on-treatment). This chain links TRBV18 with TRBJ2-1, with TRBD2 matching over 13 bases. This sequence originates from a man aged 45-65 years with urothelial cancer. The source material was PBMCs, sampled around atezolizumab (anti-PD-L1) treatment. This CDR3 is CASSPLPGLAGLNEQFF. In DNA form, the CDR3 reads TGTGCCAGCTCACCCCTTCCGGGACTAGCGGGATTAAATGAGCAGTTCTTC.